Included here is one T cell receptor beta chain sequence, with context. The antigen remains unidentified. From RNA transcripts, TCR beta CDR3 regions were amplified. An initial round of RT-PCR targeting the TCR CDR3 relied on the HTBI primer set. MiXCR, run by TCRdb on the multiplex PCR reads, gives a single entry per CDR3 protein. Altogether approximately 500,000 distinct CDR3 sequences are present, 35% to 55% being singletons, with the ten largest covering about 8%. The sample comes from a study of T cells in Graves' hyperthyroidism and ophthalmopathy. Whole-study findings and limits: Most thyroid clonotypes with frequency above 0.001 were detected in blood.

Stability of Graves' hyperthyroidism was defined as absent ophthalmopathy progression within 18 months. Diagnosis rested on symptoms, serum thyroxine and TRAb, thyroid ultrasound, and orbital computed tomography. CDR1 LNHNV and CDR2 YYDKDF come from the germline V gene (reference sequence). V lost 0 bases and J lost 6, with 14 bases in between. This CDR3 has 15 residues. The sequenced material came from peripheral blood or thyroid tissue (not recorded which). The sequence came from a woman younger than 30 with Graves' hyperthyroidism. The chain couples TRBV15 to TRBJ1-2; TRBD1 is a possible D gene (5 bases). CDR3 in DNA: TGTGCCACCAGCAGAGAAGTAGGGGCTAGCGATGGCTACACCTTC. Protein sequence: CATSREVGASDGYTF.